Described below is a single T cell receptor (beta chain) sequence and its context. Its antigen is unknown. The data stem from a study of OX40 agonist ivuxolimab in advanced cancers. Across the study: Of the patients, three showed partial responses, one with hepatocellular carcinoma and two with cutaneous melanoma.

Measured with immunoSEQ multiplex PCR; TCRdb has only the in-frame clones, and not every one. The sample carries about 21,000 clones, 74% recorded once. The timepoints at which blood was sampled were baseline, cycle 4 day 1, and cycle 7 day 1. The CDR3 sequence is 12 residues long. Germline loops: CDR1 MNHNY, CDR2 SVGAGI (reference sequence). V was shortened by 6 bases and J by 5 bases, with 11 bases between the two germline ends. Study observations and caveats: Researchers did not determine the expanded peripheral T cells' antigen specificity. Doses of 0.1 to 3.0 mg/kg were accompanied by clonal expansion of CD4+ and CD8+ blood T cells by week 6.

J is TRBJ2-7 and V is TRBV6-6; D unclear. The sample in question was CD4+ or CD8+ T cells sorted from blood, obtained in a trial of the OX40 agonist ivuxolimab. This sequence was found in an adult with an advanced solid tumor such as melanoma, head and neck, liver or kidney cancer. This CDR3 reads CASRDLTDEQYF. DNA for the CDR3: TGTGCCAGCAGGGACCTAACTGACGAGCAGTACTTC.